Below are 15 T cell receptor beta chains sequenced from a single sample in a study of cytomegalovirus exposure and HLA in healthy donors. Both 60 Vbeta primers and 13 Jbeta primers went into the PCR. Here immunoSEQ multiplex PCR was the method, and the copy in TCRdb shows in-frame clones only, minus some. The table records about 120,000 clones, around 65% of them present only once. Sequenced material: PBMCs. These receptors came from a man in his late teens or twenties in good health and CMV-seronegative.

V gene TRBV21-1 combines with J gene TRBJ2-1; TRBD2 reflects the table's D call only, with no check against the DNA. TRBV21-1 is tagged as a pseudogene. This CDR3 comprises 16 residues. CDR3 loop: CASSRKGTSVCNEQFF. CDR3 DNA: TGTGCCAGCAGTAGAAAGGGGACTAGCGTGTGCAATGAGCAGTTCTTC.

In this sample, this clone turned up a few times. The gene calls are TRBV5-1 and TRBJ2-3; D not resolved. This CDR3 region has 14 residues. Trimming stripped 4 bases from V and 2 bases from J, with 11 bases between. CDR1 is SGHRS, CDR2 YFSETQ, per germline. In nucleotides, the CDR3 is TGCGCCAGCAGCCCGGGTGGCTACACAGATACGCAGTATTTT. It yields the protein CASSPGGYTDTQYF.

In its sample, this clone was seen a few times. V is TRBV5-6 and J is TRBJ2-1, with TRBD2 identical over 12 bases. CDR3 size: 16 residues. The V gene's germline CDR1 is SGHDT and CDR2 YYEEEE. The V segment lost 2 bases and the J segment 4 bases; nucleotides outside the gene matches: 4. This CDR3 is CASSFITSGGYNEQFF. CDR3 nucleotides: TGTGCCAGCAGCTTCATAACTAGCGGGGGGTACAATGAGCAGTTCTTC. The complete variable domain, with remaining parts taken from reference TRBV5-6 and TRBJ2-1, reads DAGVTQSPTHLIKTRGQQVTLRCSPKSGHDTVSWYQQALGQGPQFIFQYYEEEERQRGNFPDRFSGHQFPNYSSELNVNALLLGDSALYLCASSFITSGGYNEQFFGPGTRLTVL.

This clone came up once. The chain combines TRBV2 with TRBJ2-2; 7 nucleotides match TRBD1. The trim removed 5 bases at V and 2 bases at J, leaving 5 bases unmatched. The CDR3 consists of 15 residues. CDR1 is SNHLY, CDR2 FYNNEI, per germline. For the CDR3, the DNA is TGTGCCAGCAGTAAAGGACAGGCAAACACCGGGGAGCTGTTTTTT. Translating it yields CASSKGQANTGELFF.

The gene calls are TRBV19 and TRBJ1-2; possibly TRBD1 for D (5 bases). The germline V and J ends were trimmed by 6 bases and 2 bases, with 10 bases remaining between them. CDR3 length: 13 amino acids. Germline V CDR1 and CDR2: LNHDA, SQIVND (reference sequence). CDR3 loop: CASSETANYGYTF. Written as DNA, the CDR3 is TGTGCCAGTAGCGAGACAGCAAACTATGGCTACACCTTC.

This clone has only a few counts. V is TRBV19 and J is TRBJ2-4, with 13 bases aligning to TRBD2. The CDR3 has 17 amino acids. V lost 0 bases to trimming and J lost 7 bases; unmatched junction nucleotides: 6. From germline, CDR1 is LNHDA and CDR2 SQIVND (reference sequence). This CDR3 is CASSIDRGLAGPNIQYF. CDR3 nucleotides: TGTGCCAGTAGTATAGATCGGGGACTAGCGGGACCGAACATTCAGTACTTC.

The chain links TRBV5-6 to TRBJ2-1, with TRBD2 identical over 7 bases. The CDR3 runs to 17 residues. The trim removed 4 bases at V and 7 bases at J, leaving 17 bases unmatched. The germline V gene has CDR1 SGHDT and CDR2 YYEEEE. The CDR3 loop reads CASSLRLLAPEGNEQFF. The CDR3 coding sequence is TGTGCCAGCAGCCTAAGACTACTAGCGCCTGAAGGGAATGAGCAGTTCTTC.

CDR3: CASSSSSATNEKLFF. The CDR3 coding sequence is TGTGCCAGCAGCTCCTCGAGTGCAACTAATGAAAAACTGTTTTTT. The gene calls are TRBV9 and TRBJ1-4, with D uncertain. V lost 4 bases, J lost 0 bases, and 10 bases lay in between. Germline lookup yields CDR1 SGDLS and CDR2 YYNGEE. CDR3 length: 15 residues. Full variable domain (rest looked up from reference TRBV9 and TRBJ1-4): DSGVTQTPKHLITATGQRVTLRCSPRSGDLSVYWYQQSLDQGLQFLIQYYNGEERAKGNILERFSAQQFPDLHSELNLSSLELGDSALYFCASSSSSATNEKLFFGSGTQLSVL.

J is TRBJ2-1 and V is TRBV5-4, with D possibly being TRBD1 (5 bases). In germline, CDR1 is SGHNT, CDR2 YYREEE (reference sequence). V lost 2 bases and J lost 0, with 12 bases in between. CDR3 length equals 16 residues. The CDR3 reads CASSFPGSSSYNEQFF. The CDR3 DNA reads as TGTGCCAGCAGCTTTCCAGGGTCGAGCTCCTACAATGAGCAGTTCTTC. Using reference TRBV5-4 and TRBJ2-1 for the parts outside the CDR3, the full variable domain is ETGVTQSPTHLIKTRGQQVTLRCSSQSGHNTVSWYQQALGQGPQFIFQYYREEENGRGNFPPRFSGLQFPNYSSELNVNALELDDSALYLCASSFPGSSSYNEQFFGPGTRLTVL.

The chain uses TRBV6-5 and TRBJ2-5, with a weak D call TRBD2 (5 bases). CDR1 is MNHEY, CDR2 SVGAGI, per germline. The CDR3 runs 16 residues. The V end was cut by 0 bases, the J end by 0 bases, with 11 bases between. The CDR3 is CASSYSVGIYQETQYF. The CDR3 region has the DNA TGTGCCAGCAGTTACTCGGTCGGGATATACCAAGAGACCCAGTACTTC.

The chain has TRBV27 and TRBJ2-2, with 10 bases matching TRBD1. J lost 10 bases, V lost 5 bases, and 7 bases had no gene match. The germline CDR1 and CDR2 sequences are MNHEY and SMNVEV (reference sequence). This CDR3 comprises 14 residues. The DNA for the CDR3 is TGTGCCAGCAGTAAGGGACAGGGGAGAACGGAGCTGTTTTTT. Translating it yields CASSKGQGRTELFF.

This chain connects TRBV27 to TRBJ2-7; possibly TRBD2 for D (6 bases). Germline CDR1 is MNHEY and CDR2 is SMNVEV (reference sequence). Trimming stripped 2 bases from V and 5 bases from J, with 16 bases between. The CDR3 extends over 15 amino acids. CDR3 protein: CASSLRTGALHEQYF. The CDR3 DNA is TGTGCCAGCAGTTTAAGGACGGGAGCTTTACACGAGCAGTACTTC.

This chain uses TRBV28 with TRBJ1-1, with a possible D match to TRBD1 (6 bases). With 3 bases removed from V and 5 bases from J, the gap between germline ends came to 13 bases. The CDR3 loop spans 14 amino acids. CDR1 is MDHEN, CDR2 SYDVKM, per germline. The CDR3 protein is CASSFGGARTEAFF. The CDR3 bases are TGTGCCAGCAGTTTTGGGGGGGCGCGGACTGAAGCTTTCTTT.

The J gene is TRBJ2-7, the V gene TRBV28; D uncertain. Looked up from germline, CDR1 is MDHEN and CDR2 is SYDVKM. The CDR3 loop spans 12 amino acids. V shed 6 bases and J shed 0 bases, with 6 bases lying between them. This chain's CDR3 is CASSLNSYEQYF. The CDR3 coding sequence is TGTGCCAGCAGCCTAAACTCCTACGAGCAGTACTTC.

CDR3 DNA: TGTGCCAGCGGGGCTAGCGGGAGGGACCGCCACTACGAGCAGTACTTC. It specifies CASGASGRDRHYEQYF. The V gene is TRBV5-6, the J gene TRBJ2-7, with 12 positions matching TRBD2. This CDR3 has 16 residues. Germline V gene sequence: CDR1 SGHDT, CDR2 YYEEEE. Losses at the gene ends were 7 bases for V and 3 bases for J; bases not matched to a gene: 11.